Shown below are 8 T cell receptor beta chains from a single sample sequenced in a study of blood T cell repertoires in COVID-19. Repertoires were generated with immunoSEQ multiplex PCR, while TCRdb's copy carries only in-frame clones and drops some. Of approximately 70,000 clones in the sample, more than 75% were seen once. The specimen was peripheral blood. These receptors were collected from a woman aged 70-85 years with acute or convalescent COVID-19.

The chain carries TRBV10-3 and TRBJ2-2; 8 bases fit TRBD1. The CDR3 spans 18 residues. Germline assignment: CDR1 ENHRY and CDR2 SYGVKD. The V gene end was trimmed by 4 bases and the J gene end by 0 bases; junction bases not matched to a gene: 10. This CDR3 is CAISGPPGTGTNTGELFF. The DNA for the CDR3 is TGTGCCATCAGTGGCCCACCCGGGACAGGAACGAACACCGGGGAGCTGTTTTTT.

The gene calls are TRBV18 and TRBJ2-1, with 9 bases identical to TRBD2. The CDR3 contains 15 residues. Trimming took 0 bases from V and 7 from J; bases not matched to a gene: 4. Germline-derived CDR1 and CDR2 are KGHSH and LQKENI. CDR3 sequence: CASSPPVAGENEQFF. The CDR3 DNA reads as TGTGCCAGCTCACCACCCGTAGCGGGGGAAAATGAGCAGTTCTTC. The full variable domain, completed using reference TRBV18 and TRBJ2-1, is NAGVMQNPRHLVRRRGQEARLRCSPMKGHSHVYWYRQLPEEGLKFMVYLQKENIIDESGMPKERFSAEFPKEGPSILRIQQVVRGDSAAYFCASSPPVAGENEQFFGPGTRLTVL.

This chain joins TRBV7-3 and TRBJ2-5; perhaps TRBD1 as D (5 bases). Trimming pared 2 bases from V and 5 bases from J, leaving 15 bases between. CDR1 is SGHTA and CDR2 is FQGTGA in the germline V gene. The CDR3 is made up of 15 amino acids. The CDR3 DNA is TGTGCCAGCAGCTTATGGCCAGGGTCGGTGGAGACCCAGTACTTC. Translating it yields CASSLWPGSVETQYF.

The chain carries TRBV19 and TRBJ2-2; the D gene is possibly TRBD1 (6 bases). Per germline, CDR1 LNHDA and CDR2 SQIVND (reference sequence). Trimming cost V 2 bases and J 1 base, with 8 bases left between them. CDR3 length: 15 amino acids. Here the CDR3 DNA reads TGTGCCAGTAGTATACTAGGGGGGAACACCGGGGAGCTGTTTTTT. Protein product: CASSILGGNTGELFF.

The sample holds one count of this clone. The rearrangement uses TRBV4-1 and TRBJ2-3; 10 bases map to TRBD2. V gave up 3 bases and J gave up 5 bases; unmatched junction bases: 8. CDR3 length: 16 residues. The germline CDR1 and CDR2 sequences are MGHRA and YSYEKL. Here the CDR3 reads CASSQYGASGGDTQYF. The CDR3 nucleotides are TGCGCCAGCAGCCAGTACGGGGCTAGCGGGGGAGATACGCAGTATTTT.

The V call is TRBV2, the J call TRBJ2-3; 11 bases agree with TRBD2. Losses at the gene ends were 6 bases for V and 1 base for J; bases not matched to a gene: 3. In germline, CDR1 is SNHLY, CDR2 FYNNEI. The CDR3 is 15 amino acids. This CDR3 is CASRALAGGTDTQYF. In DNA, the CDR3 is TGTGCCAGCAGGGCACTAGCGGGGGGCACAGATACGCAGTATTTT. Looking up the rest from reference TRBV2 and TRBJ2-3 gives the full variable domain: EPEVTQTPSHQVTQMGQEVILRCVPISNHLYFYWYRQILGQKVEFLVSFYNNEISEKSEIFDDQFSVERPDGSNFTLKIRSTKLEDSAMYFCASRALAGGTDTQYFGPGTRLTVL.

V and J are TRBV30 and TRBJ2-1; 11 nucleotides align to TRBD2. Losses at the gene ends were 4 bases for V and 8 bases for J; bases not matched to a gene: 7. The CDR3 is 14 amino acids. Germline V gene lookup returns CDR1 GTSNPN and CDR2 SVGIG (reference sequence). The CDR3 protein is CAWKPGLAVHEQFF. The CDR3 bases are TGTGCCTGGAAACCGGGACTAGCGGTCCATGAGCAGTTCTTC. The variable domain in full, with the rest retrieved from reference TRBV30 and TRBJ2-1, is SQTIHQWPATLVQPVGSPLSLECTVEGTSNPNLYWYRQAAGRGLQLLFYSVGIGQISSEVPQNLSASRPQDRQFILSSKKLLLSDSGFYLCAWKPGLAVHEQFFGPGTRLTVL.

V is TRBV19 and J is TRBJ1-2; 9 bases agree with TRBD1. The V gene's germline CDR1 is LNHDA and CDR2 SQIVND (reference sequence). The CDR3 is 17 amino acids. J was trimmed by 5 bases and V by 2 bases; bases with no gene match: 12. The CDR3 region is CASSISGTGNFPYGYTF. The CDR3 region has the DNA TGTGCCAGTAGTATATCTGGGACAGGGAATTTCCCTTATGGCTACACCTTC.